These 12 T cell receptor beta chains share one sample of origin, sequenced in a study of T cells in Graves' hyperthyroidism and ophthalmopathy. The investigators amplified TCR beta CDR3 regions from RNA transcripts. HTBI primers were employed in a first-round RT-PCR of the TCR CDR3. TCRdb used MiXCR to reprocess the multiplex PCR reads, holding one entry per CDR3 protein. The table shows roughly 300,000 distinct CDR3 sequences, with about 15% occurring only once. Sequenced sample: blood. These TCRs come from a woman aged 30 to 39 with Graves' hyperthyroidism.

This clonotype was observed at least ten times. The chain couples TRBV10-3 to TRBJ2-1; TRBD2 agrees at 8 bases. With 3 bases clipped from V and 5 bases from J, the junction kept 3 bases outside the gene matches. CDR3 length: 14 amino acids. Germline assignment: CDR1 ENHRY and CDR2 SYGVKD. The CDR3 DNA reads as TGTGCCATCAGTGATGGTAGCGGGGACAATGAGCAGTTCTTC. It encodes CAISDGSGDNEQFF.

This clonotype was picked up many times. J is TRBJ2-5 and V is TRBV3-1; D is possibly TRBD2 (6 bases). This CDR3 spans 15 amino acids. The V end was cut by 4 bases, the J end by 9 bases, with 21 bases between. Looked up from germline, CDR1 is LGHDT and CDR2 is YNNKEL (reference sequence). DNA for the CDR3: TGTGCCAGCAGCCTTGGGGCGGGACCGACGTTGGCCCAGTACTTC. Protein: CASSLGAGPTLAQYF.

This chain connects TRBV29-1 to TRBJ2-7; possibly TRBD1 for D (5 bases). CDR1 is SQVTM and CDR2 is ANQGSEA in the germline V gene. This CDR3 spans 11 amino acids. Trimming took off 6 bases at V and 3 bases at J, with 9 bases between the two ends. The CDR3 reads CSVTEYYEQYF. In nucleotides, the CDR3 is TGCAGCGTGACAGAATACTACGAGCAGTACTTC.

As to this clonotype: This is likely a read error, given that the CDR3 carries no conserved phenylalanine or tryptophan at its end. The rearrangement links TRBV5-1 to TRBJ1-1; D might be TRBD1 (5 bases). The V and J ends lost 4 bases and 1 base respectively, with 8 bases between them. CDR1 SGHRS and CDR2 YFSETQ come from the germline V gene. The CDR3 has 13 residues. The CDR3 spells CASSRDRNTEAFL. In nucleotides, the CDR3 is TGCGCCAGCAGCCGAGACAGGAACACTGAAGCTTTCCTT.

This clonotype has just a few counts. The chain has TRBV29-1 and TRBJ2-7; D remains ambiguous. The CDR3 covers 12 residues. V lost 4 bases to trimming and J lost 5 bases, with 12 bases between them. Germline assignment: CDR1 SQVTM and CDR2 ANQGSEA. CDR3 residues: CSVVSPPDEQYF. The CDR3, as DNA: TGCAGCGTTGTCAGTCCTCCCGACGAGCAGTACTTC.

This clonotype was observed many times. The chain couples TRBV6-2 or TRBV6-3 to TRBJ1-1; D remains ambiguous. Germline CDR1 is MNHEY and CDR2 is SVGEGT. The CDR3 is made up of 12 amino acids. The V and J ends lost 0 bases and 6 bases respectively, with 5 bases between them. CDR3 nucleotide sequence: TGTGCCAGCAGTTACTCCATATCTGAAGCTTTCTTT. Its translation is CASSYSISEAFF.

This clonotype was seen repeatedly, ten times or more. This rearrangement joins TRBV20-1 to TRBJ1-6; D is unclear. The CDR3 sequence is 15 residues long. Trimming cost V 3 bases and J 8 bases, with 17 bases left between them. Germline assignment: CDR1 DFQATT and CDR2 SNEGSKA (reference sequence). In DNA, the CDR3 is TGCAGTGCTAGGCTTCTCGAGACTCGGTATTCACCCCTCCACTTT. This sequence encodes CSARLLETRYSPLHF.

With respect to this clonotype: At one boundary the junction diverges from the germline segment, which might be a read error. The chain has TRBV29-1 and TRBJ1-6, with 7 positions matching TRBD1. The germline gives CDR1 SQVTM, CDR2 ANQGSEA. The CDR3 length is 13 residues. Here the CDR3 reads CSVKQGSNSPPHF. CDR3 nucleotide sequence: TGCAGCGTGAAACAGGGGTCCAATTCACCCCCCCACTTT. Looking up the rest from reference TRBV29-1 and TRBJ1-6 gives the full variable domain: SAVISQKPSRDICQRGTSLTIQCQVDSQVTMMFWYRQQPGQSLTLIATANQGSEATYESGFVIDKFPISRPNLTFSTLTVSNMSPEDSSIYLCSVKQGSNSPPHFGNGTRLTVT.

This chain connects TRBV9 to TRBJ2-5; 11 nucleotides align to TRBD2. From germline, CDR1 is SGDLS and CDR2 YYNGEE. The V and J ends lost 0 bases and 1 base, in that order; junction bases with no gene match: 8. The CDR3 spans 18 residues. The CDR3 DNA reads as TGTGCCAGCAGCGTAGTAGCGGGAGGGTCTAAAGGCCAAGAGACCCAGTACTTC. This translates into CASSVVAGGSKGQETQYF.

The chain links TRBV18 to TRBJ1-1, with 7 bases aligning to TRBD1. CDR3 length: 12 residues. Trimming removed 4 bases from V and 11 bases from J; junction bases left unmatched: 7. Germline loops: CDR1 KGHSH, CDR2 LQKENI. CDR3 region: CASSLDRVRAFF. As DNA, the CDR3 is TGTGCCAGCTCACTAGACAGGGTGCGGGCTTTCTTT.

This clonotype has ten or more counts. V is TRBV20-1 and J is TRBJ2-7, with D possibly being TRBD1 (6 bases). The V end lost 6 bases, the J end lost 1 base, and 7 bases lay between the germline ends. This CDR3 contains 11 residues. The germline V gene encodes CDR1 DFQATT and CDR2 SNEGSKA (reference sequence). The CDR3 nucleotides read TGCAGTGCCGGACAGTCCTACGAGCAGTACTTC. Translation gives CSAGQSYEQYF.

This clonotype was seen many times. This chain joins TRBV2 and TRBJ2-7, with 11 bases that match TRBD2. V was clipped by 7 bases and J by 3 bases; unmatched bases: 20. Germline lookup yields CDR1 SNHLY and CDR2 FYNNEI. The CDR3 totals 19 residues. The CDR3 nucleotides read TGTGCCAGCACGGTCCCGTCCGCCCCGGGACTAGCGGAGTACTACGAGCAGTACTTC. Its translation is CASTVPSAPGLAEYYEQYF.